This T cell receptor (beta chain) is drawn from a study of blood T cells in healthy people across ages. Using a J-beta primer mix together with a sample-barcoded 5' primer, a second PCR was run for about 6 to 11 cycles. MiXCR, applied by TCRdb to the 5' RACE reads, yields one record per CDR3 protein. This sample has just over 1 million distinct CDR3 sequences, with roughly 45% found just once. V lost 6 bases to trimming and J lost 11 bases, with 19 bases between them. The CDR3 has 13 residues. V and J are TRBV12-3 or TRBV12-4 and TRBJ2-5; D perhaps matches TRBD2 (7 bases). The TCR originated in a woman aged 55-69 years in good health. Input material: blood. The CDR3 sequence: CASRLRGAGEQYF. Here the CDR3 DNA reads TGTGCCAGCAGACTTCGGGGGGCGGGGGAGCAGTACTTC.